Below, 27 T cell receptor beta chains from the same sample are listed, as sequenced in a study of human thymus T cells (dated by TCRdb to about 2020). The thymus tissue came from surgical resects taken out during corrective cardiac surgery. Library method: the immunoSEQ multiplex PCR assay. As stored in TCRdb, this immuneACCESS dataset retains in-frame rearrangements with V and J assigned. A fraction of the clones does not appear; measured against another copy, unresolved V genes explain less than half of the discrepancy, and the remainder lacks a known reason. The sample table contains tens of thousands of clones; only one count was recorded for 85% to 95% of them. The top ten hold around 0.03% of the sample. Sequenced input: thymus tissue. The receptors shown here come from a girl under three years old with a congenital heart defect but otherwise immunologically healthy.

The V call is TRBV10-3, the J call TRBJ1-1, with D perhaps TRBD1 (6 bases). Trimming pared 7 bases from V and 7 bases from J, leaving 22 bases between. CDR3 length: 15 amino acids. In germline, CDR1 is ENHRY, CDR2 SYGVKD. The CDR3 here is CAITRHRDKKHEAFF. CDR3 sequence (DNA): TGTGCCATCACTCGACACCGGGACAAAAAACATGAAGCTTTCTTT.

The DNA of the CDR3 is TGCGCCAGCAGCCAAGGGGAAGAAGGGACAGGGCAAGCCCCCTTGAGGAATGAGCAGTTCTTC. This codes for CASSQGEEGTGQAPLRNEQFF. The rearrangement uses TRBV4-1 and TRBJ2-1, with 9 bases identical to TRBD1. CDR1 is MGHRA and CDR2 is YSYEKL in the germline V gene. J lost 7 bases, V lost 1 base, and 23 bases had no gene match. The CDR3 spans 21 residues.

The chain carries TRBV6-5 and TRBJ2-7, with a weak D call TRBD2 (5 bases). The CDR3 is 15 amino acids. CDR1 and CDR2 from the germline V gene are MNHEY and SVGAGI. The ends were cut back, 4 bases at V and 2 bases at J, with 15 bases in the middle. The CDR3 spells CASSLFREGAYEQYF. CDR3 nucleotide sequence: TGTGCCAGCAGTTTATTTCGTGAGGGTGCCTACGAGCAGTACTTC.

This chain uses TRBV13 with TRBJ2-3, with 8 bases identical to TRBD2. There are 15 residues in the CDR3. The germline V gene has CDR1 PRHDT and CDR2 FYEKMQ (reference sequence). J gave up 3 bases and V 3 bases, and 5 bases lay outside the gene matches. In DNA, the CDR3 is TGTGCCAGCAGCTTGCAGCGGGAGACGACAGATACGCAGTATTTT. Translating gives CASSLQRETTDTQYF.

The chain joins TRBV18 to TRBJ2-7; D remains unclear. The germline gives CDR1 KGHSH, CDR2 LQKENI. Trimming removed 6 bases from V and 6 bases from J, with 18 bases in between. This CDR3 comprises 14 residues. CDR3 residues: CASSLVPRVREQYF. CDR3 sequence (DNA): TGTGCCAGCTCTCTCGTACCACGGGTCCGCGAGCAGTACTTC.

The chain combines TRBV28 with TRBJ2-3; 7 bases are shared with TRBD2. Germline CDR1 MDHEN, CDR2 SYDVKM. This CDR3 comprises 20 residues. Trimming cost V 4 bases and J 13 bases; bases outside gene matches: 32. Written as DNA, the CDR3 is TGTGCCAGCAGTTCATTCGAACTGGATATTGCGGGAGACCTTAAGAGAGTGGAGTATTTT. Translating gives CASSSFELDIAGDLKRVEYF.

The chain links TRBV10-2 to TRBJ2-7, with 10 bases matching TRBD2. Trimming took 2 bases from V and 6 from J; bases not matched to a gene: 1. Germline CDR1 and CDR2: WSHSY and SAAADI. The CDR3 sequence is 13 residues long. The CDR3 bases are TGCGCCAGCAGTGAGCTAGCGGGAGTCGAGCAGTACTTC. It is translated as CASSELAGVEQYF.

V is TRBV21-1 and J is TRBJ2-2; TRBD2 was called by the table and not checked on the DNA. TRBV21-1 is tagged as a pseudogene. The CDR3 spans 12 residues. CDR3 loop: CASSTIAGELFF. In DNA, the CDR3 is TGTGCCAGCAGCACTATAGCCGGGGAGCTGTTTTTT.

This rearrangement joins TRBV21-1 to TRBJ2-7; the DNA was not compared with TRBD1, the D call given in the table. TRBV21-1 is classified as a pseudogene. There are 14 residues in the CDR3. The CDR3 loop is CASSKDRETYEQYF. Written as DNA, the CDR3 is TGTGCCAGCAGCAAGGACAGGGAGACCTACGAGCAGTACTTC.

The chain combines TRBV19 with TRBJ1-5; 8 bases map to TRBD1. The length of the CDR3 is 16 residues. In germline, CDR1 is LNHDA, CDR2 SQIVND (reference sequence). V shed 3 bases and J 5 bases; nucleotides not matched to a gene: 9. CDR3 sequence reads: CASSIEATGGDQPQHF. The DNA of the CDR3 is TGTGCCAGTAGTATCGAGGCTACAGGGGGAGATCAGCCCCAGCATTTT.

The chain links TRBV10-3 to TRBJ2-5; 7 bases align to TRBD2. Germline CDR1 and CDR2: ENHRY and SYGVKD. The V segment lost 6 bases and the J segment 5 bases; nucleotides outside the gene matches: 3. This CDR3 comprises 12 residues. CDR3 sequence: CAISGGFETQYF. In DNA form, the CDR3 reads TGTGCCATCAGCGGGGGGTTCGAGACCCAGTACTTC.

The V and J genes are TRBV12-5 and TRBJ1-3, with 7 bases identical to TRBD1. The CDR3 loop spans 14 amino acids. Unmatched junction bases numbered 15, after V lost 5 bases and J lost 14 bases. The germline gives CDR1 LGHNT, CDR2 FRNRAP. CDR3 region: CASGTTETGLRVYF. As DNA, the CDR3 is TGTGCTAGTGGTACGACCGAGACAGGGCTTCGAGTATATTTT.

The CDR3 bases are TGTGCCAGTACCCCGCCTAGCGGATACGAGCAGTACTTC. This gives the protein CASTPPSGYEQYF. This chain joins TRBV27 and TRBJ2-7; 7 positions match TRBD2. With 9 bases clipped from V and 4 bases from J, the junction kept 9 bases outside the gene matches. Germline CDR1 and CDR2: MNHEY and SMNVEV (reference sequence). The CDR3 spans 13 residues.

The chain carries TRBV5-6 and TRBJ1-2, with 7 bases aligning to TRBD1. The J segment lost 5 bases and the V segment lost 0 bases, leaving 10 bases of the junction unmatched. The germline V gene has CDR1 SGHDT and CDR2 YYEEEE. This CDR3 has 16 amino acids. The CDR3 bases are TGTGCCAGCAGCTTGGTCGGAGGGACAGAACGTTATGGCTACACCTTC. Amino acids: CASSLVGGTERYGYTF. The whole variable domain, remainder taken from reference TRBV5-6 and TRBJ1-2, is DAGVTQSPTHLIKTRGQQVTLRCSPKSGHDTVSWYQQALGQGPQFIFQYYEEEERQRGNFPDRFSGHQFPNYSSELNVNALLLGDSALYLCASSLVGGTERYGYTFGSGTRLTVV.

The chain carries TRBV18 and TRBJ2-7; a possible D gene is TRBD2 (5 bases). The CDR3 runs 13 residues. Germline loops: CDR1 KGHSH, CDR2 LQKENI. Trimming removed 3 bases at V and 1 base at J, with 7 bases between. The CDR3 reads CASSPRGSYEQYF. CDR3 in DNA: TGTGCCAGCTCACCCCGAGGGTCCTACGAGCAGTACTTC.

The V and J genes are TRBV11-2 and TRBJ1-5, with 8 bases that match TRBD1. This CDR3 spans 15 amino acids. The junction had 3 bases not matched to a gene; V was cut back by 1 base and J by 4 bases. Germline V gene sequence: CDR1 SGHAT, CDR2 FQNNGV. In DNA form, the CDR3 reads TGTGCCAGCAGCTTAGGACAGGGGAGAAATCAGCCCCAGCATTTT. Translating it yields CASSLGQGRNQPQHF.

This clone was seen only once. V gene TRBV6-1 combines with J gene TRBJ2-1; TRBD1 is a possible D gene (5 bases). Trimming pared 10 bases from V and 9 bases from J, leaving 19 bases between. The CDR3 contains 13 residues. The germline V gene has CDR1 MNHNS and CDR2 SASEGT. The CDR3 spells CATVGRPDGEQFF. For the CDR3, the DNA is TGTGCCACTGTGGGGCGCCCCGACGGTGAGCAGTTCTTC.

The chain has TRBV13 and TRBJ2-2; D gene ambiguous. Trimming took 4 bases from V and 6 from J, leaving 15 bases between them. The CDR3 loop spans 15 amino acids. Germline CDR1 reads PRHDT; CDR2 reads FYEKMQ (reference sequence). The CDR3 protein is CASSSYSGAAGELFF. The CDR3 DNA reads TGTGCCAGCAGCTCCTATTCGGGCGCGGCCGGGGAGCTGTTTTTT.

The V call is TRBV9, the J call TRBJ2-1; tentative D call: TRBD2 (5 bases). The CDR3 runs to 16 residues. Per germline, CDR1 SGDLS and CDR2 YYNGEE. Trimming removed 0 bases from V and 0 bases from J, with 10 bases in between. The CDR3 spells CASSVDRGSSYNEQFF. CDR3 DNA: TGTGCCAGCAGCGTAGATCGAGGGAGCTCCTACAATGAGCAGTTCTTC.

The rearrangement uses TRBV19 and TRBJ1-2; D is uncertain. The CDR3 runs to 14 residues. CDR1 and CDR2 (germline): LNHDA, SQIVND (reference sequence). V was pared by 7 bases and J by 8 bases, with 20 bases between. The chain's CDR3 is CASIPPGAQSGYTF. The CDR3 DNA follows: TGTGCCAGTATCCCACCGGGAGCCCAAAGCGGCTACACCTTC.

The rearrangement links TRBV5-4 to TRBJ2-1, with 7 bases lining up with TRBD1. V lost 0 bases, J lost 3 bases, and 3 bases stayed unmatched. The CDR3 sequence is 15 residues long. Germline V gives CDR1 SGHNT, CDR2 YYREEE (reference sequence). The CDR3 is CASSLVGTDYNEQFF. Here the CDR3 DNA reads TGTGCCAGCAGCTTGGTTGGGACAGACTACAATGAGCAGTTCTTC.

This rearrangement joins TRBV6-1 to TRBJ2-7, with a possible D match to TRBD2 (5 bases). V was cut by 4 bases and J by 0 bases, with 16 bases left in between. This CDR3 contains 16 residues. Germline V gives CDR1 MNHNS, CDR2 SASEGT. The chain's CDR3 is CASSADWTPTSYEQYF. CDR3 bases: TGTGCCAGCAGTGCCGATTGGACTCCTACCTCCTACGAGCAGTACTTC.

The CDR3 region is CASRISGESNQPQHF. The CDR3 DNA follows: TGTGCCAGCAGGATTTCAGGGGAGTCCAATCAGCCCCAGCATTTT. V usage is TRBV6-1 and J usage is TRBJ1-5, with a tentative D call TRBD1 (6 bases). This CDR3 comprises 15 residues. The V and J ends lost 6 bases and 3 bases respectively, with 15 bases between them. The V gene's germline CDR1 is MNHNS and CDR2 SASEGT.

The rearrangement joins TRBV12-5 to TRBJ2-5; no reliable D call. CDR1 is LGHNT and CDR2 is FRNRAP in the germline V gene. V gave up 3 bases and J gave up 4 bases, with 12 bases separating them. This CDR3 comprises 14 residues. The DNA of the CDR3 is TGTGCTAGTGGTTTCTCAAGGGTAGGAGAGACCCAGTACTTC. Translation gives CASGFSRVGETQYF.

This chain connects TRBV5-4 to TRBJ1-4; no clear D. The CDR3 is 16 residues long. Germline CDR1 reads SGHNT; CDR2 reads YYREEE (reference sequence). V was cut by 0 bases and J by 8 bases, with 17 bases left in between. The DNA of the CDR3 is TGTGCCAGCAGCTTGGATCGACTCTCAACCTCCGAAAAACTGTTTTTT. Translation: CASSLDRLSTSEKLFF. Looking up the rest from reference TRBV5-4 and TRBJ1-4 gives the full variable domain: ETGVTQSPTHLIKTRGQQVTLRCSSQSGHNTVSWYQQALGQGPQFIFQYYREEENGRGNFPPRFSGLQFPNYSSELNVNALELDDSALYLCASSLDRLSTSEKLFFGSGTQLSVL.

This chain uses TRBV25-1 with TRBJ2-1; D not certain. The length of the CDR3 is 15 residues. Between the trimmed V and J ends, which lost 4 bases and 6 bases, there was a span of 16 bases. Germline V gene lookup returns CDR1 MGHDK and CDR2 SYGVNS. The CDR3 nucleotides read TGTGCCAGCAGTGTTTTCTTTTTGGCGGCCAATGAGCAGTTCTTC. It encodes CASSVFFLAANEQFF. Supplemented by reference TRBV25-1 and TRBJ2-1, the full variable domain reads EADIYQTPRYLVIGTGKKITLECSQTMGHDKMYWYQQDPGMELHLIHYSYGVNSTEKGDLSSESTVSRIRTEHFPLTLESARPSHTSQYLCASSVFFLAANEQFFGPGTRLTVL.

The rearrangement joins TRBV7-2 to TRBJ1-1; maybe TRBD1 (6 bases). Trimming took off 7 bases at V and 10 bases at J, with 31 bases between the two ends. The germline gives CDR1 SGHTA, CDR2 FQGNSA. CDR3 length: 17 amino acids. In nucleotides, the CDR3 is TGTGCCAGCAACTTCCTTGCCGGGACAACCTCGATACAGGCAGCTTTCTTT. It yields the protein CASNFLAGTTSIQAAFF.